This TCR beta chain was captured in a study of cytomegalovirus exposure and HLA in healthy donors. Study results and limitations: Earlier analysis looked at TCR beta V segments, and most were productive about 90% or about 30% of the time.

With respect to this clone: Its antigen is currently unknown.

The CDR3 is 13 residues long. CDR1 SNHLY and CDR2 FYNNEI come from the germline V gene. J gave up 4 bases and V 11 bases, and 10 bases lay outside the gene matches. In the PCR, 60 Vbeta and 13 Jbeta primers were used. Some clones are missing from TCRdb's copy, which holds only in-frame ones; the method was immunoSEQ multiplex PCR. The table includes some 93,000 clones, over 55% detected once. The receptor was derived from a boy younger than 18 in good health and CMV-seropositive. Sequencing used PBMCs. The V gene is TRBV2, the J gene TRBJ2-7; the match to TRBD1 covers 8 bases. CDR3 sequence reads: CAGYDRGRYEQYF. Here the CDR3 DNA reads TGTGCCGGATACGACAGGGGCCGTTACGAGCAGTACTTC.